The clone carrying this T cell receptor beta chain was picked up many times. Its cognate antigen is unknown. The sample is drawn from a study of CD8 T cells in ankylosing spondylitis. Study-wide results and limits: The study looked at matched synovial fluid samples from ankylosing spondylitis patients. Disease-linked clones were reported to be significantly enriched there.

Trimming took 4 bases from V and 10 from J, leaving 18 bases between them. Germline lookup yields CDR1 MNHEY and CDR2 SMNVEV (reference sequence). CDR3 size: 14 residues. Quantitative molecular-barcoded 5'-RACE generated the TCR beta libraries. TCRdb used MiXCR to reprocess the 5' RACE reads, holding one entry per CDR3 protein. The sample has approximately 340,000 distinct CDR3 sequences; about 15% are singletons. The sequence was collected from a male donor with ankylosing spondylitis or in good health (not recorded which). Sequences were obtained from blood, either unsorted or a sorted T cell fraction (not recorded which). V usage is TRBV27 and J usage is TRBJ2-3, with D unresolved. The CDR3 nucleotides are TGTGCCAGCAGTTCCCATCGCACCCGCCGTTCGCAGTATTTT. Residues: CASSSHRTRRSQYF.